The source of this TCR beta chain is a study of naive and memory T cell subsets. Of note for this clonotype: Its antigen is as yet unknown.

Four subsets defined by CD45RA and CD27 were sorted after CD3, CD4, CD8 and live/dead staining. Two oligonucleotides, mixed equimolar, formed the beta constant-region primer covering TRBC1 and TRBC2. The ligated cDNA underwent four PCR rounds using SP2 and nested alpha and beta constant-region primers. TCRdb recomputed calls from the UMI-ligation and nested PCR reads with MiXCR, one row per CDR3 protein. The sample records over 110,000 distinct CDR3 sequences, 15% to 25% being singletons. V dropped 3 bases and J dropped 4 bases, with 10 bases sitting between them. The CDR3 spans 13 residues. General study results and limits: A few larger clonotypes appeared in naive repertoires, especially CD8, possibly memory cells re-expressing CD45RA.

The clonotype was recovered from a human donor in good health. The sequenced sample consisted of naive CD8+ T cells from blood. The chain carries TRBV12-3 or TRBV12-4 and TRBJ2-7; the D gene could be TRBD1 or TRBD2 (5 bases each). CDR3 bases: TGTGCCAGCAGTTTTGGGACGGTTTACGAGCAGTACTTC. Its translation is CASSFGTVYEQYF.